Listed here are 3 T cell receptor beta chains from one sample, sequenced in a study of blood T cell repertoires in COVID-19 (dated by TCRdb to the early 2020s). The library relied on the immunoSEQ multiplex PCR assay. TCRdb's version of the immuneACCESS table is confined to in-frame rearrangements and falls short of the full clone set. An unresolved V gene accounts for under half of the shortfall where checked; the remainder is of unknown origin. Here the sample has 150,000 to 200,000 clones; around 90% occur a single time. The top ten constitute around 8.9% of the sample. Specimen: PBMCs or T cells enriched from blood (not recorded which). All receptors derive from a woman in her late teens or twenties who had recovered from COVID-19.

This chain uses TRBV19 with TRBJ1-1; 7 nucleotides match TRBD1. Germline V gene lookup returns CDR1 LNHDA and CDR2 SQIVND (reference sequence). This CDR3 comprises 11 residues. Trimming cost V 8 bases and J 6 bases; bases outside gene matches: 3. Here the CDR3 reads CASRGGPEAFF. The CDR3 bases are TGTGCCAGTCGAGGGGGCCCTGAAGCTTTCTTT.

The chain recombines TRBV13 with TRBJ1-1; 9 nucleotides match TRBD1. V lost 5 bases to trimming and J lost 6 bases; unmatched junction nucleotides: 13. Germline V lookup: CDR1 PRHDT, CDR2 FYEKMQ (reference sequence). The length of the CDR3 is 16 residues. The CDR3 sequence is CASSGDREILVAEAFF. CDR3 DNA: TGTGCCAGCAGCGGGGACAGGGAGATTCTGGTTGCTGAAGCTTTCTTT.

The rearrangement links TRBV5-1 to TRBJ1-1, with D possibly being TRBD1 (6 bases). Trimming removed 4 bases at V and 2 bases at J, with 15 bases between. CDR3 length: 15 amino acids. The germline V gene encodes CDR1 SGHRS and CDR2 YFSETQ. Written as DNA, the CDR3 is TGCGCCAGCAGCACCGATGGACAGCCTAACACTGAAGCTTTCTTT. This codes for CASSTDGQPNTEAFF. Complete variable domain (other parts from reference TRBV5-1 and TRBJ1-1): KAGVTQTPRYLIKTRGQQVTLSCSPISGHRSVSWYQQTPGQGLQFLFEYFSETQRNKGNFPGRFSGRQFSNSRSEMNVSTLELGDSALYLCASSTDGQPNTEAFFGQGTRLTVV.